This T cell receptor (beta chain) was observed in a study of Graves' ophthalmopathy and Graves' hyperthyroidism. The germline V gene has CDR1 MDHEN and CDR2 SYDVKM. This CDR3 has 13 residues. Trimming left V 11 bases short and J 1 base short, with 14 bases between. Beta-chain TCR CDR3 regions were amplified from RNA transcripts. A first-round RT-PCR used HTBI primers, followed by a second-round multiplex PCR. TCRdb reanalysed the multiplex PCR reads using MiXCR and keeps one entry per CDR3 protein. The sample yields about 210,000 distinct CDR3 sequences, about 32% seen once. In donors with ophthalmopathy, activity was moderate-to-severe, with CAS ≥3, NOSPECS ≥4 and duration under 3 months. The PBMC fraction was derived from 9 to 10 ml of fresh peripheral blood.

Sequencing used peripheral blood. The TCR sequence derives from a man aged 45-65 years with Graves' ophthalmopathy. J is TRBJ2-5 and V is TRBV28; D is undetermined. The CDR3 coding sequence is TGTGCCTGGAGTGCGCCCGTCCAAGAGACCCAGTACTTC. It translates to CAWSAPVQETQYF. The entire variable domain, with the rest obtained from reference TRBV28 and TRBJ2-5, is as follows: DVKVTQSSRYLVKRTGEKVFLECVQDMDHENMFWYRQDPGLGLRLIYFSYDVKMKEKGDIPEGYSVSREKKERFSLILESASTNQTSMYLCAWSAPVQETQYFGPGTRLLVL.